Described below is a single TCR beta chain sequence and its context. The data were taken from a study of blood T cell repertoires in COVID-19. About the study: Collection of acute and convalescent COVID-19 samples took place in the United States, Italy and Spain. PBMCs, B-cell-depleted T cells, or T cells provided the cDNA or gDNA that made up the material.

As processed by the authors: Quantification of nucleated cells was approximated via reference gene primer amplification. TCRdb's table, derived via immunoSEQ multiplex PCR, lists solely in-frame clones and lacks some. V and J calls and clone size follow that table, whereas D and trimming were derived from the DNA. The top ten hold 0.8% to 0.9% of the sample, which has approximately 28,000 clones, just under 95% seen once. This CDR3 region has 14 residues. The germline CDR1 and CDR2 sequences are SNHLY and FYNNEI. The V gene end was trimmed by 4 bases and the J gene end by 7 bases; junction bases not matched to a gene: 7. The Seattle site enrolled patients during active infection and followed them longitudinally.

This chain links TRBV2 with TRBJ2-5; TRBD1 agrees at 9 bases. Material for sequencing was peripheral blood. The TCR originated in an older woman with COVID-19, enrolled during active disease. The CDR3 reads CASSASLTGGTQYF. CDR3 bases: TGTGCCAGCAGTGCTTCCTTGACAGGGGGGACCCAGTACTTC.